A single sample is the source of the 14 T cell receptor beta chains below, sequenced in a study of radiotherapy plus CTLA-4 blockade in lung cancer. Profiled with immunoSEQ multiplex PCR; TCRdb holds only in-frame clones, not every one. The profile shows about 36,000 clones, roughly 85% of them singletons. Here the sequenced sample was peripheral blood, taken from a patient treated with radiotherapy plus ipilimumab. The receptors come from a human donor with non-small cell lung cancer who had stable disease on radiotherapy plus ipilimumab.

V and J are TRBV7-9 and TRBJ2-5; D possibly corresponds to TRBD2 (7 bases). CDR1 is SEHNR and CDR2 is FQNEAQ in the germline V gene (reference sequence). With 3 bases removed from V and 4 bases from J, the gap between germline ends came to 12 bases. CDR3 length: 14 amino acids. The chain's CDR3 is CASSFRGGAETQYF. As DNA, the CDR3 is TGTGCCAGCAGCTTTCGTGGGGGGGCAGAGACCCAGTACTTC. Based on the CDR3 plus reference TRBV7-9 and TRBJ2-5, the full variable domain is DTGVSQNPRHKITKRGQNVTFRCDPISEHNRLYWYRQTLGQGPEFLTYFQNEAQLEKSRLLSDRFSAERPKGSFSTLEIQRTEQGDSAMYLCASSFRGGAETQYFGPGTRLLVL.

The V gene is TRBV7-9, the J gene TRBJ2-7; no firm D call. Looked up from germline, CDR1 is SEHNR and CDR2 is FQNEAQ (reference sequence). Trimming pared 1 base from V and 7 bases from J, leaving 8 bases between. This CDR3 comprises 12 residues. The CDR3 sequence is CASSLETREQYF. Written as DNA, the CDR3 is TGTGCCAGCAGCTTAGAGACGCGGGAGCAGTACTTC.

The chain carries TRBV28 and TRBJ1-2; 7 nucleotides agree with TRBD1. Germline CDR1 is MDHEN and CDR2 is SYDVKM. The CDR3 runs to 14 residues. After removal of 10 bases from V and 8 bases from J, the junction contained 16 bases not matched to a gene. CDR3 in DNA: TGTGCCACCAGACCCTACAGGGGAGTGGGAGGCTACACCTTC. As protein: CATRPYRGVGGYTF.

This sequence joins TRBV20-1 and TRBJ1-2; TRBD1 is a possible D gene (5 bases). Trimming cost V 5 bases and J 5 bases, with 9 bases left between them. CDR3 length: 11 amino acids. Germline values: CDR1 DFQATT, CDR2 SNEGSKA (reference sequence). The CDR3 sequence is CSALAGYGYTF. The CDR3 nucleotides read TGCAGTGCTCTGGCAGGGTATGGCTACACCTTC.

This clone was detected a few times. The chain links TRBV5-5 to TRBJ1-2, with 7 nucleotides matching TRBD1. Losses at the gene ends were 5 bases for V and 8 bases for J; bases not matched to a gene: 9. The CDR3 runs to 13 residues. Germline loops: CDR1 SGHKS, CDR2 YYEKEE (reference sequence). Written as DNA, the CDR3 is TGTGCCAGCAGATCAAGGACAGGAGGGGGCTACACCTTC. This sequence encodes CASRSRTGGGYTF.

V and J are TRBV6-5 and TRBJ1-2, with a weak D call TRBD1 (5 bases). Germline CDR1 reads MNHEY; CDR2 reads SVGAGI. Between the trimmed V and J ends, which lost 8 bases and 8 bases, there was a span of 15 bases. The CDR3 has 12 amino acids. This CDR3 reads CASGRAQGGYTF. DNA for the CDR3: TGTGCCAGCGGAAGGGCCCAGGGCGGCTACACCTTC.

V gene TRBV7-2 combines with J gene TRBJ2-2; 8 bases match TRBD2. CDR3 length equals 15 residues. Germline V gene lookup returns CDR1 SGHTA and CDR2 FQGNSA. V shed 6 bases and J 6 bases; nucleotides not matched to a gene: 9. The CDR3 DNA reads TGTGCCAGCAGTCCACTAGCGGCAGGGGCCGGGGAGCTGTTTTTT. Translation gives CASSPLAAGAGELFF.

The chain joins TRBV5-3 to TRBJ2-1; 8 nucleotides line up with TRBD2. TRBV5-3 is marked as an open reading frame, function uncertain. The CDR3 extends over 14 amino acids. Losses at the gene ends were 2 bases for V and 6 bases for J; bases not matched to a gene: 4. CDR3 nucleotides: TGTGCCAGAAGCTTCGGACTAGCCTGCAATGAGCAGTTCTTC. It yields the protein CARSFGLACNEQFF.

The rearrangement links TRBV2 to TRBJ2-3; D is ambiguous. The CDR3 is made up of 13 amino acids. V was pared by 7 bases and J by 6 bases, with 14 bases between. Germline V lookup: CDR1 SNHLY, CDR2 FYNNEI. The CDR3 sequence: CASTRLVRDTQYF. CDR3 nucleotide sequence: TGTGCCAGCACCCGTCTCGTGAGGGATACGCAGTATTTT.

The rearrangement links TRBV4-1 to TRBJ2-5, with 9 bases fitting TRBD1. The V segment lost 1 base and the J segment 2 bases; nucleotides outside the gene matches: 8. Germline V lookup: CDR1 MGHRA, CDR2 YSYEKL. The CDR3 has 17 residues. CDR3 loop: CASSQVAGTGRQETQYF. The DNA of the CDR3 is TGCGCCAGCAGCCAAGTGGCCGGGACAGGGAGGCAAGAGACCCAGTACTTC.

The chain couples TRBV7-2 to TRBJ1-6, with no clear D. Germline V lookup: CDR1 SGHTA, CDR2 FQGNSA. The CDR3 spans 17 residues. With 5 bases removed from V and 0 bases from J, the gap between germline ends came to 14 bases. The DNA for the CDR3 is TGTGCCAGCAGCCTAGGACTGACGAGCTCCTATAATTCACCCCTCCACTTT. The encoded protein is CASSLGLTSSYNSPLHF.

This clone was seen only a few times. The chain links TRBV30 to TRBJ1-1; the D is unclear. V was shortened by 0 bases and J by 0 bases, with 5 bases between the two germline ends. Germline V gene sequence: CDR1 GTSNPN, CDR2 SVGIG (reference sequence). The CDR3 spans 13 residues. CDR3 sequence: CAWSVQVNTEAFF. The CDR3 DNA is TGTGCCTGGAGTGTACAAGTGAACACTGAAGCTTTCTTT.

The V gene is TRBV5-1, the J gene TRBJ2-4, with 9 bases lining up with TRBD1. The V gene's germline CDR1 is SGHRS and CDR2 YFSETQ. The trim removed 4 bases at V and 3 bases at J, leaving 5 bases unmatched. The CDR3 has 15 residues. For the CDR3, the DNA is TGCGCCAGCAGCAACAGGGGGCTCGACAAAAACATTCAGTACTTC. As protein: CASSNRGLDKNIQYF.

This sequence joins TRBV7-9 and TRBJ2-7, with D tentatively TRBD2 (5 bases). The V and J ends lost 5 bases and 4 bases respectively, with 9 bases between them. The CDR3 runs 12 residues. From germline, CDR1 is SEHNR and CDR2 FQNEAQ (reference sequence). The CDR3 region is CASSGSGYEQYF. CDR3 bases: TGTGCCAGCAGCGGGAGTGGGTACGAGCAGTACTTC.